This T cell receptor beta chain emerged from a study of post-analysis software for immune sequencing data. Germline CDR1 is SGHRS and CDR2 is YFSETQ. The CDR3 length is 14 residues. V shed 4 bases and J shed 4 bases, with 14 bases lying between them. The TCR beta cDNA libraries contained unique molecular identifiers. TCRdb recomputed calls from the PCR reads with MiXCR, one row per CDR3 protein. The repertoire consists of about 380,000 distinct CDR3 sequences, with less than 40% occurring once and the leading ten covering about an eighth. Only a few counts were recorded for this clonotype. What it recognizes is unknown. Study-wide results and caveats: Roughly 5 TRBV segments (TRBV5-6, TRBV5-1 and TRBV20-1 among them) occurred more frequently in patients than in controls.

The receptor was derived from a girl between 10 and 17 years old with multiple sclerosis. The sequenced sample was blood. The chain recombines TRBV5-1 with TRBJ1-2, with a possible D match to TRBD1 (5 bases). Here the CDR3 reads CASSALVTAYGYTF. The CDR3 coding sequence is TGCGCCAGCAGCGCGCTTGTGACAGCCTATGGCTACACCTTC.